The 26 T cell receptor beta chains in this list originate from one sample, sequenced in a study of blood T cell repertoires in COVID-19. Profiling relied on immunoSEQ multiplex PCR, and the TCRdb table lists in-frame clones only, not all of them. Among over 200,000 clones listed, 75% to 90% were seen once. Sequenced input: PBMCs or T cells enriched from blood (not recorded which). These receptors were obtained from a man aged 40-50 years who had recovered from COVID-19.

This clone appeared a single time. In DNA form, the CDR3 reads TGTGCCAGCAGTGAAGCGGGAGCAGTCGGGGAGCTGTTTTTT. Its protein product is CASSEAGAVGELFF. The J gene is TRBJ2-2, the V gene TRBV2; possible D gene TRBD2, 5 bases. V was shortened by 0 bases and J by 7 bases, with 9 bases between the two germline ends. From germline, CDR1 is SNHLY and CDR2 FYNNEI. CDR3 size: 14 residues.

This rearrangement joins TRBV7-3 to TRBJ2-7, with D possibly being TRBD1 (5 bases). The CDR3 has 13 amino acids. The germline V gene has CDR1 SGHTA and CDR2 FQGTGA. V was pared by 5 bases and J by 0 bases, with 8 bases between. The DNA of the CDR3 is TGTGCCAGCAGCCCAGGGCGCTCCTACGAGCAGTACTTC. It yields the protein CASSPGRSYEQYF. Together with reference TRBV7-3 and TRBJ2-7, the CDR3 gives the full variable domain: GAGVSQTPSNKVTEKGKYVELRCDPISGHTALYWYRQSLGQGPEFLIYFQGTGAADDSGLPNDRFFAVRPEGSVSTLKIQRTERGDSAVYLCASSPGRSYEQYFGPGTRLTVT.

V gene TRBV6-2 or TRBV6-3 combines with J gene TRBJ2-7; a possible D gene is TRBD1 (5 bases). The V end was cut by 6 bases, the J end by 0 bases, with 15 bases between. The CDR3 is made up of 15 amino acids. CDR1 and CDR2 from the germline V gene are MNHEY and SVGEGT. CDR3 sequence (DNA): TGTGCCAGCAGCCGACCCACAGGATACTCCTACGAGCAGTACTTC. This codes for CASSRPTGYSYEQYF.

The table lists this clone with a few counts. DNA for the CDR3: TGTGCCATGCTCGGGGGACAGGGAGAAGATAGCAATCAGCCCCAGCATTTT. The encoded protein is CAMLGGQGEDSNQPQHF. The chain carries TRBV6-4 and TRBJ1-5; 9 nucleotides agree with TRBD1. The V and J ends lost 10 bases and 0 bases, in that order; junction bases with no gene match: 13. Germline V CDR1 and CDR2: MRHNA, SNTAGT. CDR3 length equals 17 residues.

CDR3 bases: TGTGCCAGCTCACCACCCGGCACCGGGGAGCTGTTTTTT. Its translation: CASSPPGTGELFF. The chain employs TRBV18 and TRBJ2-2; D unresolved. V was cut by 0 bases and J by 4 bases, with 3 bases left in between. Germline CDR1 KGHSH, CDR2 LQKENI. CDR3 length: 13 residues.

In nucleotides, the CDR3 is TGTGCCAGCAACAGGGACAGCTCCTACGAGCAGTACTTC. This codes for CASNRDSSYEQYF. The chain links TRBV7-9 to TRBJ2-7; 7 positions match TRBD1. Trimming took 7 bases from V and 0 from J; bases not matched to a gene: 3. The CDR3 is made up of 13 amino acids. Germline CDR1 is SEHNR and CDR2 is FQNEAQ (reference sequence). The full variable domain, in which reference TRBV7-9 and TRBJ2-7 provide the parts outside the CDR3, is DTGVSQNPRHKITKRGQNVTFRCDPISEHNRLYWYRQTLGQGPEFLTYFQNEAQLEKSRLLSDRFSAERPKGSFSTLEIQRTEQGDSAMYLCASNRDSSYEQYFGPGTRLTVT.

V is TRBV29-1 and J is TRBJ1-1; D call uncertain. Germline loops: CDR1 SQVTM, CDR2 ANQGSEA. The CDR3 consists of 14 residues. The V and J ends lost 7 bases and 1 base respectively, with 16 bases between them. The CDR3 sequence is CSAKKGAGNTEAFF. The CDR3 region has the DNA TGCAGCGCAAAAAAAGGTGCAGGGAACACTGAAGCTTTCTTT.

V and J are TRBV19 and TRBJ1-5; D may be TRBD1 (5 bases). The V and J ends lost 3 bases and 4 bases respectively, with 16 bases between them. Germline loops: CDR1 LNHDA, CDR2 SQIVND (reference sequence). The CDR3 consists of 16 residues. This CDR3 is CASSMRGSALNQPQHF. The CDR3 DNA reads as TGTGCCAGTAGTATGCGGGGGTCGGCCTTGAATCAGCCCCAGCATTTT. Full variable domain (missing parts from reference TRBV19 and TRBJ1-5): DGGITQSPKYLFRKEGQNVTLSCEQNLNHDAMYWYRQDPGQGLRLIYYSQIVNDFQKGDIAEGYSVSREKKESFPLTVTSAQKNPTAFYLCASSMRGSALNQPQHFGDGTRLSIL.

The CDR3 DNA is TGTGCCAGTCAGTGGACCCTCCGGGGCGGGGAGCTGTTTTTT. Translating gives CASQWTLRGGELFF. This chain joins TRBV2 and TRBJ2-2; maybe TRBD2 (5 bases). CDR1 is SNHLY, CDR2 FYNNEI, per germline. CDR3 size: 14 residues. The ends were cut back, 9 bases at V and 7 bases at J, with 18 bases in the middle. The full variable domain, rest sourced from reference TRBV2 and TRBJ2-2, is EPEVTQTPSHQVTQMGQEVILRCVPISNHLYFYWYRQILGQKVEFLVSFYNNEISEKSEIFDDQFSVERPDGSNFTLKIRSTKLEDSAMYFCASQWTLRGGELFFGEGSRLTVL.

The CDR3 spells CASTRLAGVGEQFF. CDR3 in DNA: TGTGCCAGCACCCGACTAGCGGGAGTTGGTGAGCAGTTCTTC. The chain uses TRBV7-9 and TRBJ2-1; 12 bases align to TRBD2. The CDR3 length is 14 residues. Germline lookup yields CDR1 SEHNR and CDR2 FQNEAQ (reference sequence). Trimming took 7 bases from V and 9 from J; bases not matched to a gene: 7.

V is TRBV29-1 and J is TRBJ1-3; no firm D call. The germline CDR1 and CDR2 sequences are SQVTM and ANQGSEA. Trimming pared 6 bases from V and 2 bases from J, leaving 8 bases between. The CDR3 is 12 residues long. CDR3 loop: CSVATPGNTIYF. The CDR3 DNA sequence: TGCAGCGTCGCGACACCTGGAAACACCATATATTTT.

The chain joins TRBV2 to TRBJ2-1; tentative D call: TRBD1 (5 bases). Trimming shortened V by 1 base and J by 0 bases, and 16 bases separated the two germline ends. This CDR3 comprises 18 residues. Germline V CDR1 and CDR2: SNHLY, FYNNEI. In DNA, the CDR3 is TGTGCCAGCAGTGAAGATTCTTTGACAGTAAGCTCCTACAATGAGCAGTTCTTC. Translation: CASSEDSLTVSSYNEQFF.

The chain links TRBV27 to TRBJ2-7, with D possibly being TRBD1 (6 bases). V lost 5 bases and J lost 2, with 13 bases in between. The CDR3 spans 14 residues. Germline loops: CDR1 MNHEY, CDR2 SMNVEV (reference sequence). This chain's CDR3 is CASSETGLPYEQYF. CDR3 sequence (DNA): TGTGCCAGCAGTGAGACAGGACTTCCCTACGAGCAGTACTTC.

DNA for the CDR3: TGCAGCGTTGAGATGCAGATGAACACTGAAGCTTTCTTT. Its protein product is CSVEMQMNTEAFF. V is TRBV29-1 and J is TRBJ1-1; D uncertain. The CDR3 has 13 residues. V was shortened by 3 bases and J by 0 bases, with 8 bases between the two germline ends. Germline values: CDR1 SQVTM, CDR2 ANQGSEA.

The chain couples TRBV7-2 to TRBJ2-5, with D possibly being TRBD2 (5 bases). CDR1 SGHTA and CDR2 FQGNSA come from the germline V gene. With 6 bases removed from V and 1 base from J, the gap between germline ends came to 12 bases. This CDR3 is 14 amino acids long. Here the CDR3 reads CASRQSGFQETQYF. The DNA for the CDR3 is TGTGCCAGCAGACAAAGCGGATTCCAAGAGACCCAGTACTTC.

The chain is built from TRBV16 and TRBJ2-1; D gene ambiguous. Germline values: CDR1 KGHSY, CDR2 FQNENV. V was trimmed by 4 bases and J by 3 bases, leaving 4 bases between them. The CDR3 totals 12 residues. The DNA of the CDR3 is TGTGCCAGCAGCCTCGGCTACAATGAGCAGTTCTTC. It codes for CASSLGYNEQFF.

V and J are TRBV5-6 and TRBJ1-3; D ambiguous. The V and J ends lost 4 bases and 4 bases respectively, with 15 bases between them. Germline V gene sequence: CDR1 SGHDT, CDR2 YYEEEE. This CDR3 region has 15 residues. CDR3 DNA sequence: TGTGCCAGCAGCGGGCGGACTCTTTACGGAAACACCATATATTTT. As protein: CASSGRTLYGNTIYF.

A few counts support this clone. The CDR3 nucleotides are TGTGCCAGCAGTGATTTAGGACAGTCTAATCAGCCCCAGCATTTT. Amino acids: CASSDLGQSNQPQHF. J is TRBJ1-5 and V is TRBV2; tentative D call: TRBD1 (6 bases). The V and J ends lost 3 bases and 4 bases respectively, with 13 bases between them. The CDR3 is 15 residues long. Germline assignment: CDR1 SNHLY and CDR2 FYNNEI.

CDR3 in amino acids: CASSPGRGTYNEQFF. CDR3 in DNA: TGTGCCAGCAGTCCCGGCAGGGGGACCTACAATGAGCAGTTCTTC. The chain links TRBV7-3 to TRBJ2-1; the match to TRBD1 covers 7 bases. CDR1 and CDR2 from the germline V gene are SGHTA and FQGTGA. V lost 6 bases to trimming and J lost 2 bases; unmatched junction nucleotides: 7. The CDR3 is 15 amino acids.

The rearrangement links TRBV5-1 to TRBJ2-1; D unclear. The CDR3 is 14 residues long. CDR1 and CDR2 from the germline V gene are SGHRS and YFSETQ. Between the trimmed V and J ends, which lost 1 base and 7 bases, there was a span of 12 bases. DNA of the CDR3: TGCGCCAGCAGCTTGATGGGTCCAGGAAATGAGCAGTTCTTC. This sequence encodes CASSLMGPGNEQFF.

This chain joins TRBV18 and TRBJ2-7; 8 bases align to TRBD1. Germline V CDR1 and CDR2: KGHSH, LQKENI. The CDR3 runs to 15 residues. V lost 4 bases and J lost 1; bases outside the gene matches: 6. CDR3 bases: TGTGCCAGCTCACTTGGACAGGGATCGTCCTACGAGCAGTACTTC. Its translation is CASSLGQGSSYEQYF.

CDR3 amino acids: CASSWGRHQPQHF. The CDR3 DNA follows: TGTGCCAGCAGTTGGGGCAGGCATCAGCCCCAGCATTTT. J is TRBJ1-5 and V is TRBV27; weak D call: TRBD1 (5 bases). The CDR3 runs 13 residues. Deletions cut 4 bases from V and 5 bases from J, with 9 bases between. Germline V lookup: CDR1 MNHEY, CDR2 SMNVEV (reference sequence).

This clone has at least ten counts. V is TRBV30 and J is TRBJ2-7; no reliable D call. Germline V gene sequence: CDR1 GTSNPN, CDR2 SVGIG (reference sequence). This CDR3 is built from 12 residues. Trimming pared 0 bases from V and 6 bases from J, leaving 9 bases between. CDR3 coding DNA: TGTGCCTGGAGTGTACGTGGGCTCGAGCAGTACTTC. Its protein product is CAWSVRGLEQYF.

This clone has a handful of counts. The chain is built from TRBV30 and TRBJ2-2, with TRBD1 as a possible D gene (5 bases). Looked up from germline, CDR1 is GTSNPN and CDR2 is SVGIG (reference sequence). Trimming left V 5 bases short and J 3 bases short, with 7 bases between. This CDR3 comprises 12 residues. For the CDR3, the DNA is TGTGCCTGGGGACATTACACCGGGGAGCTGTTTTTT. This translates into CAWGHYTGELFF.

This clone came up a few times. The J gene is TRBJ2-2, the V gene TRBV4-3, with a tentative D call TRBD1 (5 bases). Trimming stripped 0 bases from V and 6 bases from J, with 8 bases between. The CDR3 length is 14 residues. Per germline, CDR1 LGHNA and CDR2 YSLEER. CDR3 sequence: CASSQDPGPGELFF. The CDR3 DNA reads TGCGCCAGCAGCCAAGATCCAGGGCCCGGGGAGCTGTTTTTT.

The chain carries TRBV5-1 and TRBJ2-1; 14 nucleotides agree with TRBD2. The CDR3 extends over 18 amino acids. Trimming cost V 3 bases and J 1 base; bases outside gene matches: 6. Germline V gene sequence: CDR1 SGHRS, CDR2 YFSETQ. The CDR3 DNA reads as TGCGCCAGCAGCTCGGGACTAGCGGGAGCTCCTTCCTACAATGAGCAGTTCTTC. Translation: CASSSGLAGAPSYNEQFF. Together with reference TRBV5-1 and TRBJ2-1, the CDR3 gives the full variable domain: KAGVTQTPRYLIKTRGQQVTLSCSPISGHRSVSWYQQTPGQGLQFLFEYFSETQRNKGNFPGRFSGRQFSNSRSEMNVSTLELGDSALYLCASSSGLAGAPSYNEQFFGPGTRLTVL.